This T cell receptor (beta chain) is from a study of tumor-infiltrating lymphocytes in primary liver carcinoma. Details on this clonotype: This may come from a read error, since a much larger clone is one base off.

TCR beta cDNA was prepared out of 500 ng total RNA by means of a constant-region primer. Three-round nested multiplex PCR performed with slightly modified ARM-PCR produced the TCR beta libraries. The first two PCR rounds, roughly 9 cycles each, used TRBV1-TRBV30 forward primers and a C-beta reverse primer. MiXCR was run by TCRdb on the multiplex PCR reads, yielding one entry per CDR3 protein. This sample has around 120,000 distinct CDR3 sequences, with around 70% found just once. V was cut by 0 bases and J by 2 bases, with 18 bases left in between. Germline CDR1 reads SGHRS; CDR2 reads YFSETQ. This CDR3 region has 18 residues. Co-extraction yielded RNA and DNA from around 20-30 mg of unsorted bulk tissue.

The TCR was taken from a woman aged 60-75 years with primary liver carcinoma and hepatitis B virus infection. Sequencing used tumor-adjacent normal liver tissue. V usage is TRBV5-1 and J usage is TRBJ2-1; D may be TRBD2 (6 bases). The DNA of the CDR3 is TGCGCCAGCAGCTTGGCGGTTGGTAGCTGGAGGGCCTACAATGAGCAGTTCTTC. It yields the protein CASSLAVGSWRAYNEQFF.